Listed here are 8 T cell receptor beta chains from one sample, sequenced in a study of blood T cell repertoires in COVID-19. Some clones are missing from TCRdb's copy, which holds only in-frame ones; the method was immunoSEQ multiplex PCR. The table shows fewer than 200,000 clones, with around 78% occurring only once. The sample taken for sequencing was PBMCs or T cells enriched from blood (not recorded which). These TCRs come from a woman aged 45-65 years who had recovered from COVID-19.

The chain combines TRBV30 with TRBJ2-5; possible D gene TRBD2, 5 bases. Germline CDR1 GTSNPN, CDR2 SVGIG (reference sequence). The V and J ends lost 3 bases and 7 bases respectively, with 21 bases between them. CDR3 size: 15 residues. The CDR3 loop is CAWRERGLEGGTQYF. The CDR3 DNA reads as TGTGCCTGGAGAGAGCGAGGTCTCGAGGGTGGGACCCAGTACTTC.

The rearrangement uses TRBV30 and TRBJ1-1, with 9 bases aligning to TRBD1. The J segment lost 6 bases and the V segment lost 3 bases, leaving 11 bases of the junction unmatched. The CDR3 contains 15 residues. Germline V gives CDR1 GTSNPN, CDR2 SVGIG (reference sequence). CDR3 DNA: TGTGCCTGGAGAGCAAAGGGACAGGGATTGGCTGAAGCTTTCTTT. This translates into CAWRAKGQGLAEAFF.

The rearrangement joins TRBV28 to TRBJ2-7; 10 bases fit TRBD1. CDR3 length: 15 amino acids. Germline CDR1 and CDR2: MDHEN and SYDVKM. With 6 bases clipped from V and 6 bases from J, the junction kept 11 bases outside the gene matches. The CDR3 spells CASRPPGTGVSEQYV. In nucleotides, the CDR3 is TGTGCCAGCAGACCTCCCGGGACAGGGGTCTCCGAGCAGTACGTC.

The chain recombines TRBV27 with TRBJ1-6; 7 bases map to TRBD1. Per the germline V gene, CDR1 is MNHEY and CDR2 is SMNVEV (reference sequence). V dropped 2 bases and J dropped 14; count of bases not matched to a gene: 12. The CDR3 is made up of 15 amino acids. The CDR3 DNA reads TGTGCCAGCAGTTTAATCCCCGGGCAGGGGGTCTCCCTCCACTTT. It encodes CASSLIPGQGVSLHF.

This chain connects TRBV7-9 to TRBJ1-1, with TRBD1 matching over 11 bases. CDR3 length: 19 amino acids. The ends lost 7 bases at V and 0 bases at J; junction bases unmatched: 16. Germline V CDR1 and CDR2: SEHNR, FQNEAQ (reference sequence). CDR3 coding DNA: TGTGCCAGCACCCCAGGGTGGAGAGGACAGGGGGCCATGAACACTGAAGCTTTCTTT. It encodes CASTPGWRGQGAMNTEAFF. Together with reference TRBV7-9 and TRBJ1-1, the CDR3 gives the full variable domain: DTGVSQNPRHKITKRGQNVTFRCDPISEHNRLYWYRQTLGQGPEFLTYFQNEAQLEKSRLLSDRFSAERPKGSFSTLEIQRTEQGDSAMYLCASTPGWRGQGAMNTEAFFGQGTRLTVV.

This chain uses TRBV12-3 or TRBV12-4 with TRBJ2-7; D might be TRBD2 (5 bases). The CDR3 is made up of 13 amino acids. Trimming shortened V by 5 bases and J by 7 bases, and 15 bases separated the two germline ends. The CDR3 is CASSPAVGSEQYV. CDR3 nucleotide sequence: TGTGCCAGCAGTCCAGCGGTGGGGAGTGAGCAGTACGTC.

The CDR3, as DNA: TGCGCCAGCAGGGAACAGGGGGGTGGAGACGAGCAGTACGTC. It is translated as CASREQGGGDEQYV. The V gene is TRBV10-1, the J gene TRBJ2-7; 8 bases align to TRBD1. The CDR3 length is 14 residues. CDR1 WNHNN and CDR2 SYGVQD come from the germline V gene (reference sequence). V dropped 6 bases and J dropped 5; count of bases not matched to a gene: 9.

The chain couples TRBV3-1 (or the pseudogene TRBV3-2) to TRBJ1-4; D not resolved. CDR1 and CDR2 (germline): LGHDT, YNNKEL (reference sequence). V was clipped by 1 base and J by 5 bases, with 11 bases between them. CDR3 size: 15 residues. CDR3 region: CASSQGLQQNEKLFF. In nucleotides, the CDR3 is TGTGCCAGCAGCCAAGGTCTACAGCAGAATGAAAAACTGTTTTTT.